Below, 21 T cell receptor beta chains from the same sample are listed, as sequenced in a study of OX40 agonist ivuxolimab in advanced cancers. Clones were read by immunoSEQ multiplex PCR, and TCRdb kept only the in-frame ones, dropping some. The sample has approximately 76,000 clones; 85% to 90% are singletons. The sequencing here drew on CD4+ or CD8+ T cells sorted from blood, taken in a trial of the OX40 agonist ivuxolimab. These receptors originate from an adult with an advanced solid tumor such as melanoma, head and neck, liver or kidney cancer.

V is TRBV6-5 and J is TRBJ1-6; 7 bases line up with TRBD1. The CDR3 extends over 16 amino acids. CDR1 MNHEY and CDR2 SVGAGI come from the germline V gene. With V trimmed by 0 bases and J by 9 bases, 8 bases remained unmatched. CDR3 region: CASSYSGQVPGSPLHF. CDR3 bases: TGTGCCAGCAGTTACTCCGGACAGGTTCCAGGTTCACCCCTCCACTTT.

The rearrangement links TRBV5-4 to TRBJ2-7; the D gene is possibly TRBD2 (6 bases). V lost 7 bases to trimming and J lost 2 bases, with 13 bases between them. CDR3 length: 13 residues. The germline V gene has CDR1 SGHNT and CDR2 YYREEE (reference sequence). CDR3 bases: TGTGCCAGCTCATTGCGGGAAACCTACGAGCAGTACTTC. Its translation is CASSLRETYEQYF.

This clone was recorded once. The genes are TRBV10-3 and TRBJ2-7, with D perhaps matching TRBD2 (6 bases). The germline V and J ends were trimmed by 5 bases and 2 bases, with 10 bases remaining between them. CDR3 length: 13 amino acids. The germline CDR1 and CDR2 sequences are ENHRY and SYGVKD. The CDR3 protein is CAISPSAAYEQYF. CDR3 coding DNA: TGTGCCATCAGTCCTAGCGCCGCCTACGAGCAGTACTTC.

V gene TRBV6-5 combines with J gene TRBJ2-2, with TRBD2 identical over 7 bases. There are 16 residues in the CDR3. Germline CDR1 reads MNHEY; CDR2 reads SVGAGI. The ends lost 2 bases at V and 0 bases at J; junction bases unmatched: 3. The CDR3 region has the DNA TGTGCCAGCAGTTACCCCCTAGCGGCGAACACCGGGGAGCTGTTTTTT. Translating gives CASSYPLAANTGELFF.

The rearrangement uses TRBV7-9 and TRBJ2-7; no clear D. Trimming stripped 5 bases from V and 6 bases from J, with 11 bases between. From germline, CDR1 is SEHNR and CDR2 FQNEAQ (reference sequence). The CDR3 has 12 amino acids. In nucleotides, the CDR3 is TGTGCCAGCAGCCCGCAGATGGGCGAGCAGTACTTC. Translating it yields CASSPQMGEQYF.

The rearrangement joins TRBV7-9 to TRBJ2-2, with D possibly matching TRBD2 (7 bases). CDR3 length: 16 residues. Deletions cut 6 bases from V and 0 bases from J, with 14 bases between. Germline CDR1 and CDR2: SEHNR and FQNEAQ (reference sequence). CDR3 bases: TGTGCCAGCAGACACTCGGGGGGCGCGAACACCGGGGAGCTGTTTTTT. As protein: CASRHSGGANTGELFF. Together with reference TRBV7-9 and TRBJ2-2, the CDR3 gives the full variable domain: DTGVSQNPRHKITKRGQNVTFRCDPISEHNRLYWYRQTLGQGPEFLTYFQNEAQLEKSRLLSDRFSAERPKGSFSTLEIQRTEQGDSAMYLCASRHSGGANTGELFFGEGSRLTVL.

This clone has a single count. The chain uses TRBV18 and TRBJ1-6; tentatively, D is TRBD1 (6 bases). Germline V lookup: CDR1 KGHSH, CDR2 LQKENI. The length of the CDR3 is 14 residues. V dropped 3 bases and J dropped 9 bases, with 12 bases sitting between them. The CDR3 loop reads CASSPEAGVSPLHF. Here the CDR3 DNA reads TGTGCCAGCTCACCGGAGGCAGGGGTTTCACCCCTCCACTTT. The full variable domain, with the rest looked up from reference TRBV18 and TRBJ1-6, is NAGVMQNPRHLVRRRGQEARLRCSPMKGHSHVYWYRQLPEEGLKFMVYLQKENIIDESGMPKERFSAEFPKEGPSILRIQQVVRGDSAAYFCASSPEAGVSPLHFGNGTRLTVT.

The chain recombines TRBV18 with TRBJ1-4; possible D gene TRBD1, 5 bases. V lost 7 bases to trimming and J lost 8 bases, with 17 bases between them. CDR3 size: 14 residues. Per germline, CDR1 KGHSH and CDR2 LQKENI. The CDR3 coding sequence is TGTGCCAGCTATAATCCGGGACTTGGCGAAAAACTGTTTTTT. Translated, it gives CASYNPGLGEKLFF.

The chain is built from TRBV27 and TRBJ2-3; D gene unclear. Germline-derived CDR1 and CDR2 are MNHEY and SMNVEV (reference sequence). V lost 6 bases and J 0 bases, leaving 4 bases between the germline ends. The CDR3 spans 12 residues. CDR3 bases: TGTGCCAGCAGAGGAAGCACAGATACGCAGTATTTT. This codes for CASRGSTDTQYF.

V usage is TRBV2 and J usage is TRBJ1-4, with TRBD1 as a possible D gene (5 bases). V lost 5 bases and J lost 3, with 13 bases in between. The CDR3 loop spans 15 amino acids. Germline CDR1 and CDR2: SNHLY and FYNNEI. The DNA of the CDR3 is TGTGCCAGCAGTACCCGCCAGGGTCCTAATGAAAAACTGTTTTTT. Translated, it gives CASSTRQGPNEKLFF.

The V gene is TRBV11-3, the J gene TRBJ2-6; D gene unclear. This CDR3 is built from 16 residues. Trimming left V 4 bases short and J 0 bases short, with 10 bases between. Germline V gene lookup returns CDR1 SGHNT and CDR2 YENEEA. CDR3 in amino acids: CASSYPPFSGANVLTF. As DNA, the CDR3 is TGTGCCAGCAGCTACCCCCCGTTCTCTGGGGCCAACGTCCTGACTTTC.

On this clone: One end of the junction fails to match germline, which may point to a read error. This chain uses TRBV7-7 with TRBJ2-5; D may be TRBD1 (5 bases). Germline V gene data show CDR1 as SSHAT and CDR2 as FNYEAQ (reference sequence). This CDR3 has 13 residues. CDR3 nucleotide sequence: TGTGCTAGCAGCTTAAACAGGCAAGAGACCCAGTACTTC. Translation: CASSLNRQETQYF.

The V call is TRBV7-3, the J call TRBJ2-1, with 10 bases fitting TRBD2. J gave up 15 bases and V 0 bases, and 11 bases lay outside the gene matches. Germline CDR1 SGHTA, CDR2 FQGTGA. CDR3 length equals 15 residues. The CDR3 region is CASSLTTSGYDELFF. In DNA form, the CDR3 reads TGTGCCAGCAGCTTAACGACTAGCGGGTACGATGAGTTGTTCTTC.

V gene TRBV2 combines with J gene TRBJ2-1, with TRBD1 matching over 8 bases. With V trimmed by 6 bases and J by 6 bases, 7 bases remained unmatched. Germline V gene lookup returns CDR1 SNHLY and CDR2 FYNNEI. The CDR3 has 14 residues. CDR3 in amino acids: CASRTGTGSNEQFF. In DNA, the CDR3 is TGTGCCAGCAGGACCGGGACAGGTTCCAATGAGCAGTTCTTC.

The V and J genes are TRBV25-1 and TRBJ2-3, with TRBD1 matching over 9 bases. The V gene end was trimmed by 0 bases and the J gene end by 8 bases; junction bases not matched to a gene: 9. The CDR3 spans 16 residues. Looked up from germline, CDR1 is MGHDK and CDR2 is SYGVNS. The CDR3 region is CASSEYTGQGIGTQYF. CDR3 nucleotide sequence: TGTGCCAGCAGTGAATATACGGGACAGGGTATCGGTACGCAGTATTTT.

The chain joins TRBV19 to TRBJ1-5, with D perhaps TRBD1 (6 bases). Germline V gene data show CDR1 as LNHDA and CDR2 as SQIVND (reference sequence). Trimming removed 3 bases at V and 4 bases at J, with 19 bases between. The CDR3 runs 17 residues. The CDR3 coding sequence is TGTGCCAGTAGTATCTTTTATGCCGGGACACAGAATCAGCCCCAGCATTTT. Protein: CASSIFYAGTQNQPQHF.

This clone was picked up a small number of times. The V and J genes are TRBV5-1 and TRBJ2-1; 8 bases fit TRBD2. The length of the CDR3 is 15 residues. Trimming removed 4 bases from V and 4 bases from J; junction bases left unmatched: 7. Germline-derived CDR1 and CDR2 are SGHRS and YFSETQ. In nucleotides, the CDR3 is TGCGCCAGCAGCCGGGAGGGATTTTTTTACAATGAGCAGTTCTTC. Amino acids: CASSREGFFYNEQFF.

V gene TRBV13 combines with J gene TRBJ2-1, with 10 bases matching TRBD1. Trimming removed 5 bases from V and 4 bases from J; junction bases left unmatched: 5. The CDR3 consists of 15 residues. CDR1 PRHDT and CDR2 FYEKMQ come from the germline V gene (reference sequence). CDR3 region: CASSRTGGVYNEQFF. DNA of the CDR3: TGTGCCAGCAGCCGGACAGGGGGAGTTTACAATGAGCAGTTCTTC.

This chain uses TRBV19 with TRBJ2-7; 9 positions agree with TRBD1. J was trimmed by 3 bases and V by 4 bases; bases with no gene match: 4. This CDR3 is built from 14 residues. Per the germline V gene, CDR1 is LNHDA and CDR2 is SQIVND (reference sequence). CDR3 sequence: CASSRDRAIYEQYF. DNA for the CDR3: TGTGCCAGTAGTAGGGACAGGGCAATCTACGAGCAGTACTTC.

The chain joins TRBV30 to TRBJ2-7; D gene unclear. V lost 1 base and J lost 7, with 5 bases in between. The germline V gene has CDR1 GTSNPN and CDR2 SVGIG (reference sequence). The CDR3 consists of 10 residues. CDR3 region: CAWSAREQYF. As DNA, the CDR3 is TGTGCCTGGAGTGCACGTGAGCAGTACTTC.

The rearrangement joins TRBV10-3 to TRBJ1-1; maybe TRBD1 (5 bases). Deletions cut 0 bases from V and 4 bases from J, with 9 bases between. The CDR3 is 14 amino acids. Germline-derived CDR1 and CDR2 are ENHRY and SYGVKD. In nucleotides, the CDR3 is TGTGCCATCAGTGAGTCGGGGGGTAGCACTGAAGCTTTCTTT. Amino acid sequence: CAISESGGSTEAFF.